The clone carrying this T cell receptor (beta chain) was counted many times. The antigen remains unidentified. This CDR3 is built from 13 residues. V was pared by 2 bases and J by 6 bases, with 11 bases between. The sample is drawn from a study of T cells after yellow fever vaccination. Study-level results: Peaking on day 5 versus 15, the secondary response was faster but weaker. Boosting was followed by the reappearance of most primary-vaccination clones (around 95% CD4, 88% CD8).

TCRdb independently ran MiXCR on the 5' RACE reads; one entry per CDR3 protein. This table has 550,000 to 750,000 distinct CDR3 sequences, roughly 14% appearing once. The sequenced sample was PBMCs, obtained on the day of the yellow fever booster vaccination. V usage is TRBV12-3 or TRBV12-4 and J usage is TRBJ2-7, with D hard to call. The clonotype comes from a man aged 25 to 40 who received the YFV17D yellow fever vaccine. The CDR3, as DNA: TGTGCCAGCAGTTTAAGTGGAACCGGCGAGCAGTACTTC. Amino acid sequence: CASSLSGTGEQYF.